What follows are 30 T cell receptor beta chains derived from one specimen sequenced in a study of cytomegalovirus exposure and HLA in healthy donors. The PCR employed 60 Vbeta primers together with 13 Jbeta primers. Clones were sequenced by immunoSEQ multiplex PCR, and TCRdb holds only the in-frame ones, with some missing. Among some 180,000 clones listed, less than 80% were seen once. The sample comprised PBMCs. These receptors all stem from a woman younger than 45 in good health and CMV-seropositive.

The CDR3 nucleotides are TGTGCCAGCAGCCGAGGGACAGGGCGAGACTATGGCTACACCTTC. It is translated as CASSRGTGRDYGYTF. The genes are TRBV28 and TRBJ1-2, with TRBD1 matching 9 bases. The CDR3 consists of 15 residues. The germline CDR1 and CDR2 sequences are MDHEN and SYDVKM. The junction had 8 bases not matched to a gene; V was cut back by 6 bases and J by 3 bases.

The J gene is TRBJ2-7, the V gene TRBV13, with 11 bases lining up with TRBD1. This CDR3 is 15 amino acids long. From germline, CDR1 is PRHDT and CDR2 FYEKMQ (reference sequence). Trimming took 2 bases from V and 5 from J; bases not matched to a gene: 5. The DNA of the CDR3 is TGTGCCAGCAGCTTAAGGACAGGGGGCATTCACGAGCAGTACTTC. Its protein product is CASSLRTGGIHEQYF.

The J gene is TRBJ1-2, the V gene TRBV10-3; the match to TRBD1 covers 11 bases. The trim removed 6 bases at V and 7 bases at J, leaving 10 bases unmatched. This CDR3 is built from 15 residues. Germline CDR1 is ENHRY and CDR2 is SYGVKD. The CDR3 loop is CAIRDPGQGVSGYTF. The CDR3 DNA follows: TGTGCCATCAGGGACCCGGGACAGGGGGTGAGTGGCTACACCTTC.

This rearrangement joins TRBV19 to TRBJ2-5; no firm D call. Germline lookup yields CDR1 LNHDA and CDR2 SQIVND (reference sequence). Trimming removed 5 bases from V and 3 bases from J, with 13 bases in between. The CDR3 runs 14 residues. This chain's CDR3 is CASSENRPEETQYF. Here the CDR3 DNA reads TGTGCCAGTAGTGAAAACAGACCTGAAGAGACCCAGTACTTC. Full variable domain (remainder filled in from reference TRBV19 and TRBJ2-5): DGGITQSPKYLFRKEGQNVTLSCEQNLNHDAMYWYRQDPGQGLRLIYYSQIVNDFQKGDIAEGYSVSREKKESFPLTVTSAQKNPTAFYLCASSENRPEETQYFGPGTRLLVL.

The chain combines TRBV27 with TRBJ2-7; D unclear. Germline CDR1 MNHEY, CDR2 SMNVEV (reference sequence). Between the trimmed V and J ends, which lost 8 bases and 7 bases, there was a span of 12 bases. The length of the CDR3 is 11 residues. The CDR3 sequence: CASGTTLEQYF. The CDR3 bases are TGTGCCAGCGGCACCACCTTGGAGCAGTACTTC.

This clone appeared a single time. CDR3 nucleotide sequence: TGTGCCAGTAGTACTCAGGGAGGTACTGAAGCTTTCTTT. Its protein is CASSTQGGTEAFF. This chain connects TRBV19 to TRBJ1-1; TRBD1 is a possible D gene (5 bases). The CDR3 sequence is 13 residues long. V lost 4 bases and J lost 5, with 11 bases in between. Germline V gives CDR1 LNHDA, CDR2 SQIVND (reference sequence).

The V call is TRBV30, the J call TRBJ2-5; 7 nucleotides line up with TRBD1. This CDR3 is 12 amino acids long. Germline CDR1 is GTSNPN and CDR2 is SVGIG (reference sequence). V trimming: 4 bases; J trimming: 3 bases; junction bases outside the gene matches: 2. The CDR3 is CAWNRGEETQYF. The CDR3 region has the DNA TGTGCCTGGAACAGGGGTGAAGAGACCCAGTACTTC.

The chain uses TRBV29-1 and TRBJ2-7; a weak D match, TRBD2 (7 bases). CDR3 length: 14 residues. CDR1 is SQVTM and CDR2 is ANQGSEA in the germline V gene. V gave up 4 bases and J gave up 2 bases, with 15 bases separating them. CDR3 sequence (DNA): TGCAGCGTTGTAGGGGGGGGCCTGACCTACGAGCAGTACTTC. Translating it yields CSVVGGGLTYEQYF.

The chain links TRBV2 to TRBJ2-2; 9 bases are a match to TRBD2. V lost 3 bases and J lost 5; bases outside the gene matches: 7. Germline V gene data show CDR1 as SNHLY and CDR2 as FYNNEI. The CDR3 loop spans 16 amino acids. Written as DNA, the CDR3 is TGTGCCAGCAGTGATTATAGCGGGGGCGGTACCGGGGAGCTGTTTTTT. As protein: CASSDYSGGGTGELFF. Drawing the rest from reference TRBV2 and TRBJ2-2, the complete variable domain is EPEVTQTPSHQVTQMGQEVILRCVPISNHLYFYWYRQILGQKVEFLVSFYNNEISEKSEIFDDQFSVERPDGSNFTLKIRSTKLEDSAMYFCASSDYSGGGTGELFFGEGSRLTVL.

The chain employs TRBV29-1 and TRBJ2-5; 11 bases agree with TRBD2. V shed 1 base and J 5 bases; nucleotides not matched to a gene: 12. The germline gives CDR1 SQVTM, CDR2 ANQGSEA. The CDR3 has 17 residues. The CDR3 DNA sequence: TGCAGCGTTGAAGTCGGGACTAGCGGACTACGAATGGAGACCCAGTACTTC. Translated, it gives CSVEVGTSGLRMETQYF.

The V gene is TRBV4-1, the J gene TRBJ2-1, with 10 bases matching TRBD2. V shed 0 bases, J shed 7 bases, and the junction held 9 bases outside the gene matches. CDR1 MGHRA and CDR2 YSYEKL come from the germline V gene. CDR3 length: 17 amino acids. The CDR3 here is CASSQDALAGVENEQFF. CDR3 coding DNA: TGCGCCAGCAGCCAAGACGCCCTAGCGGGAGTAGAGAATGAGCAGTTCTTC.

This chain links TRBV27 with TRBJ2-7; no clear D gene. The germline gives CDR1 MNHEY, CDR2 SMNVEV (reference sequence). This CDR3 spans 13 amino acids. Trimming removed 2 bases from V and 2 bases from J, with 7 bases in between. CDR3 residues: CASSLGRTYEQYF. The CDR3 coding sequence is TGTGCCAGCAGTTTAGGCAGAACCTACGAGCAGTACTTC.

The chain is built from TRBV29-1 and TRBJ1-1, with 7 positions matching TRBD1. Losses at the gene ends were 7 bases for V and 1 base for J; bases not matched to a gene: 9. The V gene's germline CDR1 is SQVTM and CDR2 ANQGSEA. This CDR3 is 14 amino acids long. Written as DNA, the CDR3 is TGCAGCGCTCACAGGGGATTTGGGAACACTGAAGCTTTCTTT. Translating gives CSAHRGFGNTEAFF.

The chain combines TRBV19 with TRBJ1-1; D might be TRBD1 (6 bases). Trimming removed 4 bases from V and 0 bases from J, with 6 bases in between. Germline loops: CDR1 LNHDA, CDR2 SQIVND (reference sequence). This CDR3 comprises 13 residues. In nucleotides, the CDR3 is TGTGCCAGTAGTAGACAGGTGAACACTGAAGCTTTCTTT. The encoded protein is CASSRQVNTEAFF.

J is TRBJ1-1 and V is TRBV6-4; 7 nucleotides match TRBD1. Germline-derived CDR1 and CDR2 are MRHNA and SNTAGT. J lost 0 bases, V lost 4 bases, and 20 bases had no gene match. The CDR3 consists of 20 residues. DNA for the CDR3: TGTGCCAGCAGTGGGGATGGGCGGGACAGAAACCCTCACATGAACACTGAAGCTTTCTTT. Translation gives CASSGDGRDRNPHMNTEAFF.

V usage is TRBV7-9 and J usage is TRBJ2-3, with D perhaps matching TRBD1 (5 bases). CDR1 is SEHNR, CDR2 FQNEAQ, per germline (reference sequence). V was clipped by 5 bases and J by 6 bases, with 21 bases between them. This CDR3 has 16 residues. The CDR3 DNA sequence: TGTGCCAGCAGCCCGTTATCCCAGGGCCTATTTGATACGCAGTATTTT. It codes for CASSPLSQGLFDTQYF.

The chain carries TRBV7-9 and TRBJ2-2; 10 nucleotides agree with TRBD1. The CDR3 has 17 residues. V lost 5 bases and J lost 4; bases outside the gene matches: 10. CDR1 is SEHNR, CDR2 FQNEAQ, per germline (reference sequence). CDR3 DNA sequence: TGTGCCAGCAGCCCACTCGACAGGGGGCGCTCCACCGGGGAGCTGTTTTTT. This sequence encodes CASSPLDRGRSTGELFF.

The chain is built from TRBV1 and TRBJ2-7; the table's TRBD2 call for D was not verified on the DNA. TRBV1 is a documented pseudogene. The CDR3 length is 13 residues. The CDR3 spells CTSRGGASYEQYF. DNA for the CDR3: TGCACCAGCCGAGGGGGGGCCTCCTACGAGCAGTACTTC.

The V and J genes are TRBV29-1 and TRBJ2-3; 8 nucleotides align to TRBD1. Germline CDR1 reads SQVTM; CDR2 reads ANQGSEA. CDR3 length equals 13 residues. Losses at the gene ends were 4 bases for V and 4 bases for J; bases not matched to a gene: 4. This CDR3 reads CSVVPGGPDTQYF. DNA for the CDR3: TGCAGCGTTGTACCAGGGGGCCCAGATACGCAGTATTTT.

The V gene is TRBV7-9, the J gene TRBJ2-7; a possible D gene is TRBD2 (6 bases). Germline loops: CDR1 SEHNR, CDR2 FQNEAQ (reference sequence). The CDR3 is made up of 14 amino acids. V shed 4 bases and J shed 4 bases, with 14 bases lying between them. CDR3 sequence reads: CASSSAGGGYEQYF. CDR3 coding DNA: TGTGCCAGCAGCTCAGCCGGGGGAGGATACGAGCAGTACTTC.

The chain carries TRBV11-3 and TRBJ1-2; no clear D gene. Germline V CDR1 and CDR2: SGHNT, YENEEA. Between the trimmed V and J ends, which lost 5 bases and 7 bases, there was a span of 23 bases. The CDR3 totals 16 residues. The CDR3 here is CASSRESKAEGSGYTF. Here the CDR3 DNA reads TGTGCCAGCAGCCGGGAGTCGAAAGCAGAGGGCAGTGGCTACACCTTC.

The V call is TRBV7-2, the J call TRBJ2-3; 10 nucleotides line up with TRBD2. The germline CDR1 and CDR2 sequences are SGHTA and FQGNSA. There are 17 residues in the CDR3. The V gene end was trimmed by 3 bases and the J gene end by 6 bases; junction bases not matched to a gene: 12. The CDR3 protein is CASSLAPPAGGLDTQYF. The CDR3 DNA sequence: TGTGCCAGCAGCTTGGCCCCCCCAGCGGGGGGGTTGGATACGCAGTATTTT.

The chain combines TRBV4-1 with TRBJ2-1, with D tentatively TRBD2 (6 bases). In germline, CDR1 is MGHRA, CDR2 YSYEKL. Trimming left V 1 base short and J 2 bases short, with 12 bases between. The CDR3 extends over 16 amino acids. CDR3 bases: TGCGCCAGCAGCCAAGTTAGCGGCCTTCCCTACAATGAGCAGTTCTTC. Protein product: CASSQVSGLPYNEQFF.

V gene TRBV7-9 combines with J gene TRBJ1-2, with D possibly being TRBD1 (6 bases). The ends were cut back, 1 base at V and 8 bases at J, with 14 bases in the middle. Looked up from germline, CDR1 is SEHNR and CDR2 is FQNEAQ (reference sequence). The CDR3 sequence is 14 residues long. CDR3 protein: CASSLDEGEVGYTF. The CDR3 nucleotides are TGTGCCAGCAGCTTAGATGAGGGGGAAGTAGGCTACACCTTC. Full variable domain (remainder filled in from reference TRBV7-9 and TRBJ1-2): DTGVSQNPRHKITKRGQNVTFRCDPISEHNRLYWYRQTLGQGPEFLTYFQNEAQLEKSRLLSDRFSAERPKGSFSTLEIQRTEQGDSAMYLCASSLDEGEVGYTFGSGTRLTVV.

V usage is TRBV9 and J usage is TRBJ2-4; no clear D gene. Trimming removed 4 bases at V and 0 bases at J, with 11 bases between. Germline loops: CDR1 SGDLS, CDR2 YYNGEE. CDR3 length: 15 residues. DNA of the CDR3: TGTGCCAGCAGCCCCCCGGGTCTAGCCAAAAACATTCAGTACTTC. Translation gives CASSPPGLAKNIQYF.

The chain employs TRBV29-1 and TRBJ2-5; TRBD2 agrees at 7 bases. Germline V gene data show CDR1 as SQVTM and CDR2 as ANQGSEA. This CDR3 region has 13 residues. Germline trimming cut 4 bases from V and 0 bases from J; bases unmatched to any gene: 2. The CDR3 nucleotides read TGCAGCGTTGTGGGGGGGTACCAAGAGACCCAGTACTTC. This encodes CSVVGGYQETQYF.

The chain links TRBV10-2 to TRBJ2-2, with a possible D match to TRBD2 (7 bases). The CDR3 extends over 15 amino acids. V was trimmed by 7 bases and J by 0 bases, leaving 12 bases between them. Germline V lookup: CDR1 WSHSY, CDR2 SAAADI. CDR3 in amino acids: CASTEGGPNTGELFF. Here the CDR3 DNA reads TGCGCCAGCACCGAGGGGGGGCCGAACACCGGGGAGCTGTTTTTT.

V gene TRBV6-1 combines with J gene TRBJ2-1; no firm D call. Trimming removed 7 bases at V and 3 bases at J, with 13 bases between. The CDR3 length is 14 residues. Per the germline V gene, CDR1 is MNHNS and CDR2 is SASEGT. CDR3 sequence reads: CASIVRGLYNEQFF. CDR3 in DNA: TGTGCCAGCATCGTCCGTGGCCTCTACAATGAGCAGTTCTTC.

This chain uses TRBV7-9 with TRBJ2-1, with 12 bases fitting TRBD2. Germline loops: CDR1 SEHNR, CDR2 FQNEAQ (reference sequence). The CDR3 sequence is 16 residues long. J gave up 7 bases and V 5 bases, and 9 bases lay outside the gene matches. The CDR3 DNA sequence: TGTGCCAGCAGCCCGAGACTAGCGGGGGTTATTAATGAGCAGTTCTTC. Protein: CASSPRLAGVINEQFF.

The J gene is TRBJ2-3, the V gene TRBV6-6; D may be TRBD1 (6 bases). This CDR3 has 14 residues. The V end was cut by 0 bases, the J end by 8 bases, with 12 bases between. Per germline, CDR1 MNHNY and CDR2 SVGAGI (reference sequence). CDR3 nucleotides: TGTGCCAGCAGTTACTCGGACCTAGGGGGTACGCAGTATTTT. The encoded protein is CASSYSDLGGTQYF.